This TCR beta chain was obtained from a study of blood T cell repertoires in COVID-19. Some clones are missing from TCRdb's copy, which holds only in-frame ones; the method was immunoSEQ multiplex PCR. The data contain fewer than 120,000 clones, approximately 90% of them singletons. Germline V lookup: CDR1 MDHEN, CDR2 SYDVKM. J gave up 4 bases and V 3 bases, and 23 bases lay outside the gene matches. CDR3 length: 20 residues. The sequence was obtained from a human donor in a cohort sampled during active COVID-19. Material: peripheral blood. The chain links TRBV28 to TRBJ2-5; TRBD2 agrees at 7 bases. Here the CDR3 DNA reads TGTGCCAGCAGTTTTATATTCCGATTGGGCGGGAGTGGGTTCGGAGAGACCCAGTACTTC. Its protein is CASSFIFRLGGSGFGETQYF.